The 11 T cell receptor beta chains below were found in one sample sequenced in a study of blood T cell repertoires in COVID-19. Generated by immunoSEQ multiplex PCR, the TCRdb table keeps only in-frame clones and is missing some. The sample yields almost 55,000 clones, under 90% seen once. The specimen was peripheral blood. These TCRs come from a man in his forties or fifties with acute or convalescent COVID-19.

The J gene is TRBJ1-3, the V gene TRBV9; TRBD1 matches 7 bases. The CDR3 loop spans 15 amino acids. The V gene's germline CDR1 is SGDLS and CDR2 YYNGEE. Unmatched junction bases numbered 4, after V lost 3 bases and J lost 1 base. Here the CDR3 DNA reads TGTGCCAGCAGCGGACAGGGTCCATCTGGAAACACCATATATTTT. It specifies CASSGQGPSGNTIYF.

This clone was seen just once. The CDR3 sequence: CASSPLQMVSGNTIYF. In nucleotides, the CDR3 is TGTGCCAGCAGTCCCCTGCAGATGGTCTCTGGAAACACCATATATTTT. This rearrangement joins TRBV28 to TRBJ1-3; D is ambiguous. The ends were cut back, 5 bases at V and 0 bases at J, with 14 bases in the middle. In germline, CDR1 is MDHEN, CDR2 SYDVKM. The CDR3 spans 16 residues. Complete variable domain (other parts from reference TRBV28 and TRBJ1-3): DVKVTQSSRYLVKRTGEKVFLECVQDMDHENMFWYRQDPGLGLRLIYFSYDVKMKEKGDIPEGYSVSREKKERFSLILESASTNQTSMYLCASSPLQMVSGNTIYFGEGSWLTVV.

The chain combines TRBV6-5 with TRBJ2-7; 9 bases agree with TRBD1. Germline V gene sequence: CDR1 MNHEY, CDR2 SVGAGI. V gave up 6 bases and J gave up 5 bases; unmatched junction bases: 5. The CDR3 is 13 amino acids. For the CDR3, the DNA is TGTGCCAGCAGCCTACAGGGGGCGGACGAGCAGTACTTC. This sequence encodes CASSLQGADEQYF.

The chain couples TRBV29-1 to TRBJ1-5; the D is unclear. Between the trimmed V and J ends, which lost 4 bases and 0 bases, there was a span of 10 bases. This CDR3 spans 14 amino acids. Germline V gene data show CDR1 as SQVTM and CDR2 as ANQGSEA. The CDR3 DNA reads TGCAGCGTTGCGGCAGGCAATAGCAATCAGCCCCAGCATTTT. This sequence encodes CSVAAGNSNQPQHF.

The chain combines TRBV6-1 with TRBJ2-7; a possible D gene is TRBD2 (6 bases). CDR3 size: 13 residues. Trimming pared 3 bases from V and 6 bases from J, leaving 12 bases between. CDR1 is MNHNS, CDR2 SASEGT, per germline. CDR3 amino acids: CASSEGLAIEQYF. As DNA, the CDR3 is TGTGCCAGCAGTGAGGGGCTAGCGATCGAGCAGTACTTC.

CDR3 coding DNA: TGTGCCAGCAGTTATACAGGGGGAAATCAGCCCCAGCATTTT. Translated, it gives CASSYTGGNQPQHF. The chain carries TRBV6-5 and TRBJ1-5; 8 nucleotides match TRBD1. In germline, CDR1 is MNHEY, CDR2 SVGAGI. The V and J ends lost 3 bases and 4 bases, in that order; junction bases with no gene match: 2. CDR3 length equals 14 residues.

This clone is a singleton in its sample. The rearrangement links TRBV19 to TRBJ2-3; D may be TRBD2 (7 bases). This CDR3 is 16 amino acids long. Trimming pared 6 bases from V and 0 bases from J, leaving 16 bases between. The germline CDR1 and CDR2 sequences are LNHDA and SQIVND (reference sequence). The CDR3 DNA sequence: TGTGCCAGTAGGGGGGGGCCAGGGGCTAGCACAGATACGCAGTATTTT. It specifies CASRGGPGASTDTQYF.

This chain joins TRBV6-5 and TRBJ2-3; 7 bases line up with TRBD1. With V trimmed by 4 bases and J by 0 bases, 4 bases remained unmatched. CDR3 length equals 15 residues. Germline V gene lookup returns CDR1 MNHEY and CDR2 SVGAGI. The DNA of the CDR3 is TGTGCCAGCAGTTGGACAGGAATTAGCACAGATACGCAGTATTTT. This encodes CASSWTGISTDTQYF.

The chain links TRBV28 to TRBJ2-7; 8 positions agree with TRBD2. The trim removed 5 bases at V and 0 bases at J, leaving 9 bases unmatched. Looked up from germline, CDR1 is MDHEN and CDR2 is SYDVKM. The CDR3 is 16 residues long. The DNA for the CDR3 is TGTGCCAGCAGTCCCCTAAAACTAGCGGCCTCCTACGAGCAGTACTTC. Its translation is CASSPLKLAASYEQYF. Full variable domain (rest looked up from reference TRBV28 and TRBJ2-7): DVKVTQSSRYLVKRTGEKVFLECVQDMDHENMFWYRQDPGLGLRLIYFSYDVKMKEKGDIPEGYSVSREKKERFSLILESASTNQTSMYLCASSPLKLAASYEQYFGPGTRLTVT.

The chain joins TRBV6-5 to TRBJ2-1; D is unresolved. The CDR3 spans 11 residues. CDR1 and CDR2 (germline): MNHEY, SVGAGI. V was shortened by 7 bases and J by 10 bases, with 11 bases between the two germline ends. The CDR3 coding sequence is TGTGCCAGCACGGTAAGAGAGGAGCAGTTCTTC. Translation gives CASTVREEQFF.

The CDR3 is CASSLVGLAGDTQYF. The CDR3 bases are TGCGCCAGCAGCTTGGTGGGACTAGCAGGAGATACGCAGTATTTT. The chain is built from TRBV5-1 and TRBJ2-3, with 9 bases aligning to TRBD2. Germline CDR1 and CDR2: SGHRS and YFSETQ. V gave up 0 bases and J gave up 5 bases; unmatched junction bases: 4. The CDR3 runs to 15 residues. Full variable domain (rest looked up from reference TRBV5-1 and TRBJ2-3): KAGVTQTPRYLIKTRGQQVTLSCSPISGHRSVSWYQQTPGQGLQFLFEYFSETQRNKGNFPGRFSGRQFSNSRSEMNVSTLELGDSALYLCASSLVGLAGDTQYFGPGTRLTVL.